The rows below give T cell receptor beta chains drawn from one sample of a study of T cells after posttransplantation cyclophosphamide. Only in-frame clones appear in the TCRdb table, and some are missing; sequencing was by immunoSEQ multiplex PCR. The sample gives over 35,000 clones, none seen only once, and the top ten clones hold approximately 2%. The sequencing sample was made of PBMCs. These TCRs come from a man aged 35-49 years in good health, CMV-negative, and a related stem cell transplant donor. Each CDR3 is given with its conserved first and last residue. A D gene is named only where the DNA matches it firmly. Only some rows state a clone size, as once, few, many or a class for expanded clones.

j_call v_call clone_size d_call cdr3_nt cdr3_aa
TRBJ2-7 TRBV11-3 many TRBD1 TGTGCCAGCAGCTCCGGGACAGGGTCCTACGAGCAGTACTTC CASSSGTGSYEQYF
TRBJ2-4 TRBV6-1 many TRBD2 TGTGCCAGCAGTGGTATAAGCGGGAGGAATGGAAAACTAGCCAAAAACATTCAGTACTTC CASSGISGRNGKLAKNIQYF
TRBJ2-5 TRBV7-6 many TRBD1 TGTGCCAGCAGCCTGCCGGGACAGGAGACCCAGTACTTC CASSLPGQETQYF
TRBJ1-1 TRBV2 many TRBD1 TGTGCCAGCAGTGGTGGAGGGGGCTCGTGGAACACTGAAGCTTTCTTT CASSGGGGSWNTEAFF
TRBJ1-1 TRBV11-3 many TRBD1 TGTGCCAGCAGCCCCGGATTGGACAGACAGGGCACTGAAGCTTTCTTT CASSPGLDRQGTEAFF
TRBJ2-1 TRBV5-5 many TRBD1 TGTGCCAGCAATCCTTCGGTCGCCAGGGGGAGTGAGCAGTTCTTC CASNPSVARGSEQFF
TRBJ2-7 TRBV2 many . TGTGCCAGCTCCAGGGGTTCCTACTACGAGCAGTACTTC CASSRGSYYEQYF
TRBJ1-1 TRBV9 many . TGTGCCAGCAGCGTAGGGGGGCTCATGAACACTGAAGCTTTCTTT CASSVGGLMNTEAFF
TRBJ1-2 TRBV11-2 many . TGTGCCAGCAGCCTTCAGGGGATAGATGGCTACACCTTC CASSLQGIDGYTF
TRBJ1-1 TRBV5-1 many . TGCGCCAGCATGGGGGGATTCGATTACACTGAAGCTTTCTTT CASMGGFDYTEAFF
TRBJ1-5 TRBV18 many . TGTGCCAGCTCAGACAGGTGGCAGCCCCAGCATTTT CASSDRWQPQHF
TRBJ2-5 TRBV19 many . TGTGCCAGTAGTATAACCGGGACATTAGAGACCCAGTACTTC CASSITGTLETQYF
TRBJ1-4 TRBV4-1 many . TGCGCCAGCAGCCAAGATCAGATTAGGAGTGAAAAACTGTTTTTT CASSQDQIRSEKLFF
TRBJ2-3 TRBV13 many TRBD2 TGTGCCAGCAGCTTAGACGGACTAGCGGCAGATACGCAGTATTTT CASSLDGLAADTQYF
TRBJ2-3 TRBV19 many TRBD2 TGTGCCAGTAGTCCCACTAGCGGGAGCACAGATACGCAGTATTTT CASSPTSGSTDTQYF
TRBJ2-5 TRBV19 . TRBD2 TGTGCCAGTAGTACCACGGGACTAGCACAAGAGACCCAGTACTTC CASSTTGLAQETQYF
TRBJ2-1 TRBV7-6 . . TGTGCCAGCAGCCCTAGGCCTCACCAGGGCTACAATGAGCAGTTCTTC CASSPRPHQGYNEQFF
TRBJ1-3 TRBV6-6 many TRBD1 TGTGCCAGCAGTTTATGGACAGGGAGGGCTGGAAACACCATATATTTT CASSLWTGRAGNTIYF
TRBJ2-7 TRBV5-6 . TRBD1 TGTGCCAGCAGCTGGGACAGGTCAGCCTACGAGCAGTACTTC CASSWDRSAYEQYF
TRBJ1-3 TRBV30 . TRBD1 TGTGCCTGGATTCCGGGACAGGGAAACACCATATATTTT CAWIPGQGNTIYF
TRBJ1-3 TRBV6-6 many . TGTGCCAGCACAGGCACTGGAAACACCATATATTTT CASTGTGNTIYF
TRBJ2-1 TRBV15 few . TGTGCCACCAGCAGAGATTCTAGTCGAGCGTTTGAGCAGTTCTTC CATSRDSSRAFEQFF
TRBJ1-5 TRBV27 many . TGTGCCAGCAGTCCTCAGTGGGCCTCGGGCAATCAGCCCCAGCATTTT CASSPQWASGNQPQHF
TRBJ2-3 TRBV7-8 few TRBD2 TGTGCCAGCAGCCCCCGCGATAGCGGGAGCACAGATACGCAGTATTTT CASSPRDSGSTDTQYF
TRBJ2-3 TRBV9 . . TGTGCCAGCAGCAAAGGGACATTCTCTAGCACAGATACGCAGTATTTT CASSKGTFSSTDTQYF
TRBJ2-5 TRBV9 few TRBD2 TGTGCCAGCAGCGCGGGACTAGTAGTAGACGAGACCCAGTACTTC CASSAGLVVDETQYF
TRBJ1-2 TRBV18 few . TGTGCCAGCTCACCAACAGTAGGTAGCTATGGCTACACCTTC CASSPTVGSYGYTF
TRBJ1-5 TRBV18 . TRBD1 TGTGCCAGCTCACCAACACAGGGGGCCAGTCAGCCCCAGCATTTT CASSPTQGASQPQHF
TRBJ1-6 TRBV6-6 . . TGTGCCAGCAGTTTCCCCAGGGATATAATGGATTCACCCCTCCACTTT CASSFPRDIMDSPLHF
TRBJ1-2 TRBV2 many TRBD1 TGTGCCAGCGACAGGGGGTTCAACTATGGCTACACCTTC CASDRGFNYGYTF
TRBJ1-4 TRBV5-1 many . TGCGCCAGCAGTTCCTTCAGGGGCACTAATGAAAAACTGTTTTTT CASSSFRGTNEKLFF
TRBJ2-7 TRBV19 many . TGTGCCAGTAGGACAAGGGGCGCGGACGAGCAGTACTTC CASRTRGADEQYF
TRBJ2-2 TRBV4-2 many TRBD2 TGTGCCAGCAGCCAAGGGGAGCGGGGGACCGGGGAGCTGTTTTTT CASSQGERGTGELFF
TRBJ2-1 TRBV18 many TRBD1 TGTGCCAGCTCACCATCACAGGGGGCGAGGGATGAGCAGTTCTTC CASSPSQGARDEQFF
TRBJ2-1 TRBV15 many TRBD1 TGTGCCACCAGCTCCAGAGATTTTGGCGAAGGGACAGGGAGTGTTGAGCAGTTCTTC CATSSRDFGEGTGSVEQFF
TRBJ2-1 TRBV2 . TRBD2 TGTGCCAGCAGTGAAACTAGCGGGTGGAGCTCCTACAATGAGCAGTTCTTC CASSETSGWSSYNEQFF
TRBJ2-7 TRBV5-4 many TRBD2 TGTGCCAGCAGCCCGACTAGCGGGGCCTCCTACGAGCAGTACTTC CASSPTSGASYEQYF
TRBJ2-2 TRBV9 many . TGTGCCAGCAGCGTAGACTCAGGGGCGGGGGAGCTGTTTTTT CASSVDSGAGELFF
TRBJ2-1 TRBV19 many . TGTGCCAGTCAACTTGGGAGCTCCTACAATGAGCAGTTCTTC CASQLGSSYNEQFF
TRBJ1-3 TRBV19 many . TGTGCCAGTAGTATAGCTGAGGGAGTGGTGGGCTCTGGAAACACCATATATTTT CASSIAEGVVGSGNTIYF
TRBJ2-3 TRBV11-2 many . TGTGCCAGCAGCTACCCGGGAAGCACAGATACGCAGTATTTT CASSYPGSTDTQYF
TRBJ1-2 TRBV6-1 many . TGTGCCAGCAGTCCCAAGGGAGGGCCTGGCTACACCTTC CASSPKGGPGYTF
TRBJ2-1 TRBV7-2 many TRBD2 TGTGCCAGCAGCTGCGAACTAGCGGGGGTGGGTGAGCAGTTCTTC CASSCELAGVGEQFF
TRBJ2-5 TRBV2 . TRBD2 TGTGCCAGCAGTGAAGCGCGGGGGGGCAGGGAGACCCAGTACTTC CASSEARGGRETQYF
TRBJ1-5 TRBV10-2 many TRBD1 TGCGCCAGCAGTGACGACAGGGTGGATCAGCCCCAGCATTTT CASSDDRVDQPQHF
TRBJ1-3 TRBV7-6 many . TGTGCCAGCAGCTTATTGGGGGACTCGGTTGGAAACACCATATATTTT CASSLLGDSVGNTIYF
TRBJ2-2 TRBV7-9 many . TGTGCCACCTTAGGAGGGGCTCGGGGGACCGGGGAGCTGTTTTTT CATLGGARGTGELFF
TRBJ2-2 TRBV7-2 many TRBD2 TGTGCCAGCAGCTTAATAGCGGGGACCGGGGAGCTGTTTTTT CASSLIAGTGELFF
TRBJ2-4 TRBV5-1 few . TGCGCCAGCAGCTTGGGGCAGGGTGGTTACACCAAAAACATTCAGTACTTC CASSLGQGGYTKNIQYF